The entry that follows covers one TCR beta chain sequence. Its antigen is undetermined. This CDR3 contains 13 residues. The V end lost 5 bases, the J end lost 2 bases, and 6 bases lay between the germline ends. This specimen comes from a study of T cell responses to AZD1222 COVID-19 vaccine. Here immunoSEQ multiplex PCR was the method, and the copy in TCRdb shows in-frame clones only, minus some. The sample carries 150,000 to 200,000 clones, roughly 92% recorded once. Study-level findings and limits: The sample set comprised mostly white British donors with more females, and clonal diversity was possibly underestimated. Just a handful of AZD1222 recipients tested seropositive at baseline.

This sequence joins TRBV12-3 or TRBV12-4 and TRBJ2-2; no reliable D call. This specimen was peripheral blood, taken 28 days after the second AZD1222 dose. This TCR was recovered from an adult who received the AZD1222 COVID-19 vaccine. The CDR3 here is CASSPPNTGELFF. CDR3 nucleotides: TGTGCCAGCAGTCCCCCCAACACCGGGGAGCTGTTTTTT.